The text below deals with one T cell receptor (beta chain). As every portion of the isolated RNA was reverse transcribed, the sequencing read expressed TCRB transcripts. Profiling relied on immunoSEQ multiplex PCR, and the TCRdb table lists in-frame clones only, not all of them. The table includes 310,000 or so clones, around 7.6% detected once. The sample is drawn from a study of beta chain features in type 1 diabetes. The V segment lost 6 bases and the J segment 4 bases; nucleotides outside the gene matches: 6. The CDR3 runs to 16 residues. The germline CDR1 and CDR2 sequences are MDHEN and SYDVKM. J is TRBJ2-1 and V is TRBV28; 13 nucleotides line up with TRBD2. Sequenced: central memory CD4+ T cells from blood. This receptor was taken from a woman aged 18 to 35 in good health. CDR3 in amino acids: CASSFQLAGGYNEQFF. As DNA, the CDR3 is TGTGCCAGCAGCTTTCAACTAGCGGGAGGGTACAATGAGCAGTTCTTC. Full variable domain (outside the CDR3, taken from reference TRBV28 and TRBJ2-1): DVKVTQSSRYLVKRTGEKVFLECVQDMDHENMFWYRQDPGLGLRLIYFSYDVKMKEKGDIPEGYSVSREKKERFSLILESASTNQTSMYLCASSFQLAGGYNEQFFGPGTRLTVL.